This TCR beta chain comes out of a study of blood T cell repertoires in COVID-19. Turning to the study itself: T cells, B-cell-depleted T cells, or PBMCs provided the cDNA or gDNA that served as material.

In the original workflow: Amplification from reference gene primers served as the basis for estimated nucleated cell counts. Here immunoSEQ multiplex PCR was the method, and the copy in TCRdb shows in-frame clones only, minus some. V and J calls and clone size come straight from that table; D and trimming were deduced from the DNA. The sample records some 320,000 clones, 65% to 90% being singletons. The V gene's germline CDR1 is KGHSH and CDR2 LQKENI. The CDR3 loop spans 11 amino acids. Trimming took 6 bases from V and 8 from J, leaving 10 bases between them. This rearrangement joins TRBV18 to TRBJ1-1; D perhaps matches TRBD1 (5 bases). Material: peripheral blood. The receptor was isolated from a human donor in a cohort sampled during active COVID-19. The CDR3 bases are TGTGCCAGCTCCCCGGGGGAAGAAGCTTTCTTT. This translates into CASSPGEEAFF.